Described below is a single T cell receptor beta chain sequence and its context. The data derive from a study of blood T cell repertoires in COVID-19. As for the study in general: Samples of COVID-19 (acute and convalescent) were obtained from the United States, Italy and Spain.

The CDR3 has 14 amino acids. Germline V gene lookup returns CDR1 MNHEY and CDR2 SMNVEV (reference sequence). V lost 1 base, J lost 7 bases, and 10 bases lay in between. Sequencing used immunoSEQ multiplex PCR; TCRdb keeps in-frame clones, though not all of them. The table records 250,000 to 350,000 clones, approximately 86% of them present only once. This sequence originates from a woman aged 70-85 years with COVID-19, enrolled during active disease. What was sequenced was peripheral blood. The rearrangement joins TRBV27 to TRBJ2-2; possibly TRBD1 for D (6 bases). CDR3 in amino acids: CASSLYRVSGELFF. The CDR3 nucleotides are TGTGCCAGCAGTTTATACAGGGTTAGCGGGGAGCTGTTTTTT.